One sample yielded the 28 T cell receptor beta chains listed below, sequenced in a study of T cell responses to AZD1222 COVID-19 vaccine. Sequencing used immunoSEQ multiplex PCR; TCRdb keeps in-frame clones, though not all of them. The sample has fewer than 90,000 clones, 85% to 90% seen once. This specimen consisted of peripheral blood, obtained 28 days after the second AZD1222 dose. These receptors were taken from an adult who received the AZD1222 COVID-19 vaccine.

The chain carries TRBV5-1 and TRBJ2-7, with unresolved D. The CDR3 contains 12 residues. V was clipped by 3 bases and J by 6 bases, with 10 bases between them. Germline V gene sequence: CDR1 SGHRS, CDR2 YFSETQ. CDR3 nucleotide sequence: TGCGCCAGCAGCTCCAACTATGGCGAGCAGTACTTC. Translated: CASSSNYGEQYF.

The V gene is TRBV29-1, the J gene TRBJ2-2; 7 nucleotides agree with TRBD1. V shed 6 bases, J shed 1 base, and the junction held 5 bases outside the gene matches. The CDR3 extends over 14 amino acids. The germline CDR1 and CDR2 sequences are SQVTM and ANQGSEA. The DNA for the CDR3 is TGCAGCGTCCAGGGACAGATGAACACCGGGGAGCTGTTTTTT. Its translation is CSVQGQMNTGELFF.

J is TRBJ2-1 and V is TRBV20-1; either TRBD1 or TRBD2 may fit D (5 bases each). Germline loops: CDR1 DFQATT, CDR2 SNEGSKA (reference sequence). Deletions cut 5 bases from V and 15 bases from J, with 17 bases between. CDR3 length: 11 residues. This chain's CDR3 is CSAGGAEKGFF. The CDR3 DNA follows: TGCAGTGCTGGGGGAGCGGAGAAGGGGTTCTTC.

The genes are TRBV7-9 and TRBJ2-5; TRBD1 matches 7 bases. J gave up 5 bases and V 3 bases, and 15 bases lay outside the gene matches. The CDR3 is 17 residues long. The V gene's germline CDR1 is SEHNR and CDR2 FQNEAQ (reference sequence). The CDR3 is CASSLGQGGVSAETQYF. CDR3 in DNA: TGTGCCAGCAGCTTGGGCCAAGGGGGCGTTTCGGCCGAGACCCAGTACTTC. The entire variable domain, with the rest obtained from reference TRBV7-9 and TRBJ2-5, is as follows: DTGVSQNPRHKITKRGQNVTFRCDPISEHNRLYWYRQTLGQGPEFLTYFQNEAQLEKSRLLSDRFSAERPKGSFSTLEIQRTEQGDSAMYLCASSLGQGGVSAETQYFGPGTRLLVL.

The J gene is TRBJ1-6, the V gene TRBV3-1 (or the pseudogene TRBV3-2); D is undetermined. Looked up from germline, CDR1 is LGHDT and CDR2 is YNNKEL (reference sequence). V was clipped by 2 bases and J by 7 bases, with 6 bases between them. The CDR3 is 13 amino acids. The CDR3 sequence is CASSQRTNSPLHF. Here the CDR3 DNA reads TGTGCCAGCAGCCAACGAACCAATTCACCCCTCCACTTT.

J is TRBJ1-2 and V is TRBV19, with D tentatively TRBD1 (6 bases). V was clipped by 6 bases and J by 2 bases, with 10 bases between them. The CDR3 runs 13 residues. The germline V gene has CDR1 LNHDA and CDR2 SQIVND (reference sequence). The CDR3, as DNA: TGTGCCAGTAGCTTGGGGGCAAACTATGGCTACACCTTC. This gives the protein CASSLGANYGYTF.

CDR3 bases: TGTGCCAGCAGCCCCACGGGGACAGGGGCTGGAAACACCATATATTTT. It codes for CASSPTGTGAGNTIYF. The rearrangement links TRBV7-2 to TRBJ1-3, with 10 bases lining up with TRBD1. The CDR3 spans 16 residues. The V segment lost 5 bases and the J segment 2 bases; nucleotides outside the gene matches: 6. Germline values: CDR1 SGHTA, CDR2 FQGNSA. Together with reference TRBV7-2 and TRBJ1-3, the CDR3 gives the full variable domain: GAGVSQSPSNKVTEKGKDVELRCDPISGHTALYWYRQSLGQGLEFLIYFQGNSAPDKSGLPSDRFSAERTGGSVSTLTIQRTQQEDSAVYLCASSPTGTGAGNTIYFGEGSWLTVV.

The sample holds one count of this clone. V usage is TRBV3-1 (or the pseudogene TRBV3-2) and J usage is TRBJ1-2, with a weak D call TRBD1 (6 bases). The V gene's germline CDR1 is LGHDT and CDR2 YNNKEL (reference sequence). V dropped 4 bases and J dropped 3 bases, with 15 bases sitting between them. The length of the CDR3 is 15 residues. CDR3 region: CASSPQRDTYYGYTF. The CDR3 DNA reads TGTGCCAGCAGCCCACAACGGGACACCTACTATGGCTACACCTTC.

V is TRBV2 and J is TRBJ1-2; no clear D. Germline V lookup: CDR1 SNHLY, CDR2 FYNNEI. CDR3 length: 14 amino acids. With 2 bases removed from V and 4 bases from J, the gap between germline ends came to 11 bases. The CDR3 nucleotides read TGTGCCAGCAGTGAATTCGGAGTTTCCTATGGCTACACCTTC. This encodes CASSEFGVSYGYTF.

V is TRBV6-5 and J is TRBJ2-1, with 9 bases lining up with TRBD1. CDR1 and CDR2 (germline): MNHEY, SVGAGI. V dropped 4 bases and J dropped 1; count of bases not matched to a gene: 5. This CDR3 comprises 16 residues. CDR3 nucleotides: TGTGCCAGCAGTTTAACCGGGACAGGGTCCTACAATGAGCAGTTCTTC. The encoded protein is CASSLTGTGSYNEQFF.

This clone has just a few counts. The chain uses TRBV5-5 and TRBJ2-5; D gene unclear. This CDR3 has 12 amino acids. The V and J ends lost 0 bases and 5 bases respectively, with 5 bases between them. The V gene's germline CDR1 is SGHKS and CDR2 YYEKEE (reference sequence). The CDR3 region is CASSLEEETQYF. The CDR3 nucleotides are TGTGCCAGCAGCTTGGAGGAGGAGACCCAGTACTTC.

Points on this clone: Germline is not matched at one junction end, which may reflect a read error. V gene TRBV4-2 combines with J gene TRBJ2-7; unclear D gene. The germline V gene has CDR1 LGHNA and CDR2 YNFKEQ. The CDR3 length is 9 residues. The CDR3 region has the DNA TGTGCCAGCACCCCATCGTCACACTTC. Translating gives CASTPSSHF.

This chain connects TRBV18 to TRBJ2-3, with TRBD1 matching over 11 bases. CDR1 and CDR2 (germline): KGHSH, LQKENI. V lost 3 bases and J lost 4; bases outside the gene matches: 9. The CDR3 contains 17 residues. The CDR3 DNA reads as TGTGCCAGCTCACCTTTGCCCGGACAGGGGGCCGCAGATACGCAGTATTTT. Translated, it gives CASSPLPGQGAADTQYF.

The rearrangement joins TRBV4-1 to TRBJ2-1; D gene unclear. Trimming pared 1 base from V and 6 bases from J, leaving 4 bases between. This CDR3 comprises 12 residues. CDR1 is MGHRA and CDR2 is YSYEKL in the germline V gene. Written as DNA, the CDR3 is TGCGCCAGCAGCCAAGGAAGCAATGAGCAGTTCTTC. Translating gives CASSQGSNEQFF.

To note about this clone: Different DNA sequences within this sample yield the same CDR3. The chain links TRBV28 to TRBJ1-5; D is undetermined. V dropped 1 base and J dropped 6 bases, with 4 bases sitting between them. The CDR3 spans 12 residues. The germline gives CDR1 MDHEN, CDR2 SYDVKM. CDR3 nucleotide sequence: TGTGCCAGCAGTTTATCGGGTCAGCCCCAGCATTTT. As protein: CASSLSGQPQHF.

Here the CDR3 reads CASSFRIWGLYEQYF. CDR3 DNA: TGTGCCAGCAGCTTCAGGATCTGGGGGCTATACGAGCAGTACTTC. This sequence joins TRBV11-2 and TRBJ2-7; perhaps TRBD1 as D (6 bases). Germline V gene data show CDR1 as SGHAT and CDR2 as FQNNGV. There are 15 residues in the CDR3. V lost 3 bases to trimming and J lost 4 bases, with 16 bases between them.

The chain recombines TRBV28 with TRBJ2-7; TRBD1 agrees at 7 bases. Germline CDR1 is MDHEN and CDR2 is SYDVKM. This CDR3 has 14 residues. Trimming at V came to 5 bases and at J to 3 bases, leaving 7 bases not matched to a gene. The CDR3 nucleotides read TGTGCCAGCAGTCCCCGACAGGGAGTCTACGAGCAGTACTTC. Translated, it gives CASSPRQGVYEQYF.

The V gene is TRBV19, the J gene TRBJ1-5; tentative D call: TRBD1 (5 bases). Germline V lookup: CDR1 LNHDA, CDR2 SQIVND (reference sequence). Trimming pared 3 bases from V and 8 bases from J, leaving 14 bases between. The CDR3 length is 14 residues. In DNA form, the CDR3 reads TGTGCCAGTAGTATGGGCGGGGCCTTAGAGCCCCAGCATTTT. It translates to CASSMGGALEPQHF.

The chain uses TRBV10-3 and TRBJ2-5, with 11 bases fitting TRBD2. Germline V gene sequence: CDR1 ENHRY, CDR2 SYGVKD. The CDR3 runs to 15 residues. Losses at the gene ends were 6 bases for V and 4 bases for J; bases not matched to a gene: 7. The CDR3 DNA sequence: TGTGCCATCAGCGGTAGCGGGGGGGCCGTAGAGACCCAGTACTTC. This gives the protein CAISGSGGAVETQYF.

The genes are TRBV28 and TRBJ2-7, with 7 bases aligning to TRBD2. Germline lookup yields CDR1 MDHEN and CDR2 SYDVKM. With 6 bases clipped from V and 1 base from J, the junction kept 9 bases outside the gene matches. The CDR3 extends over 15 amino acids. CDR3 loop: CASSPPGGISYEQYF. CDR3 DNA sequence: TGTGCCAGCAGCCCCCCGGGGGGAATTTCCTACGAGCAGTACTTC.

The V and J genes are TRBV10-1 and TRBJ2-3; 9 nucleotides align to TRBD2. This CDR3 spans 16 amino acids. The trim removed 0 bases at V and 4 bases at J, leaving 5 bases unmatched. Germline loops: CDR1 WNHNN, CDR2 SYGVQD (reference sequence). The CDR3 spells CASSESGAGGPDTQYF. CDR3 DNA: TGCGCCAGCAGTGAGTCGGGGGCGGGGGGGCCAGATACGCAGTATTTT.

This chain uses TRBV12-5 with TRBJ2-2; tentatively, D is TRBD1 (6 bases). V lost 7 bases to trimming and J lost 3 bases, with 12 bases between them. CDR1 is LGHNT and CDR2 is FRNRAP in the germline V gene. The CDR3 runs 14 residues. CDR3 residues: CASAPGQYTGELFF. In DNA, the CDR3 is TGTGCTAGTGCCCCCGGACAGTACACCGGGGAGCTGTTTTTT.

This clone was counted a single time. V usage is TRBV5-1 and J usage is TRBJ2-6; the D is unclear. V was clipped by 3 bases and J by 0 bases, with 7 bases between them. Germline V gene sequence: CDR1 SGHRS, CDR2 YFSETQ. The CDR3 spans 15 residues. The CDR3 is CASSSVSSGANVLTF. The DNA of the CDR3 is TGCGCCAGCAGCTCCGTGAGCTCTGGGGCCAACGTCCTGACTTTC.

The chain couples TRBV12-3 or TRBV12-4 to TRBJ2-5; D is uncertain. The CDR3 covers 11 residues. V lost 7 bases to trimming and J lost 5 bases, with 8 bases between them. Written as DNA, the CDR3 is TGTGCCAGCACGTTGGGGGAGACCCAGTACTTC. Its protein product is CASTLGETQYF.

This rearrangement joins TRBV28 to TRBJ1-5, with D perhaps TRBD1 (6 bases). The germline gives CDR1 MDHEN, CDR2 SYDVKM. The CDR3 contains 14 residues. V shed 6 bases and J shed 3 bases, with 12 bases lying between them. The CDR3 loop is CASSRTVPNQPQHF. CDR3 DNA sequence: TGTGCCAGCAGCCGGACAGTCCCCAATCAGCCCCAGCATTTT.

This CDR3 is CAIRPGAKTYEQYF. Here the CDR3 DNA reads TGTGCCATCCGCCCGGGCGCAAAGACCTACGAGCAGTACTTC. The V and J genes are TRBV10-3 and TRBJ2-7; no clear D gene. V lost 8 bases to trimming and J lost 2 bases, with 16 bases between them. CDR3 size: 14 residues. From germline, CDR1 is ENHRY and CDR2 SYGVKD.

The gene calls are TRBV7-3 and TRBJ2-2, with TRBD2 identical over 11 bases. V lost 3 bases, J lost 5 bases, and 5 bases stayed unmatched. The CDR3 contains 16 residues. Germline-derived CDR1 and CDR2 are SGHTA and FQGTGA. The CDR3 reads CASSFTSGSWTGELFF. The CDR3 bases are TGTGCCAGCAGCTTCACTAGCGGGAGTTGGACCGGGGAGCTGTTTTTT.

Here the CDR3 reads CASRLAGGGETQYF. Here the CDR3 DNA reads TGTGCCAGCAGATTAGCAGGGGGCGGGGAGACCCAGTACTTC. The chain joins TRBV27 to TRBJ2-5; 8 bases are shared with TRBD1. Unmatched junction bases numbered 8, after V lost 6 bases and J lost 5 bases. CDR3 length equals 14 residues. Per germline, CDR1 MNHEY and CDR2 SMNVEV (reference sequence).